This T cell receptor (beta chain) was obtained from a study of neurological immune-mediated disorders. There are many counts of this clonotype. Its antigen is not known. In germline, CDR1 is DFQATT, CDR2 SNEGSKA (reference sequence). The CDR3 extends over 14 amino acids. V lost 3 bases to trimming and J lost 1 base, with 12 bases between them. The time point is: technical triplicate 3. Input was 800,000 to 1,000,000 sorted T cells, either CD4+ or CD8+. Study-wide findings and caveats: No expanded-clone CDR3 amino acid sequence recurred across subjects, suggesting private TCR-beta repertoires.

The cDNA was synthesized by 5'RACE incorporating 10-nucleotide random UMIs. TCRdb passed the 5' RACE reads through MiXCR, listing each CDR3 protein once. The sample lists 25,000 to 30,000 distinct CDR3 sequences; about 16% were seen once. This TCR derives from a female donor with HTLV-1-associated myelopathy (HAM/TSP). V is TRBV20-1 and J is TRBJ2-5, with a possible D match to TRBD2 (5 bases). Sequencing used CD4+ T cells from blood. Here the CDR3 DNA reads TGCAGTGCTAGTGGGTCGGGGTTCCAAGAGACCCAGTACTTC. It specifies CSASGSGFQETQYF.